Below are 3 T cell receptor beta chains sequenced from a single sample in a study of cytomegalovirus exposure and HLA in healthy donors. The PCR had 60 Vbeta and 13 Jbeta primers. Libraries were prepared by immunoSEQ multiplex PCR; TCRdb keeps only in-frame clonotypes and omits some of them. The sample includes fewer than 350,000 clones, around nine tenths of them seen just once. The sequencing sample was made of PBMCs. These receptor sequences come from a woman between 18 and 30 years old in good health and CMV-seronegative.

J is TRBJ2-1 and V is TRBV4-1; 14 bases are shared with TRBD2. V trimming: 3 bases; J trimming: 3 bases; junction bases outside the gene matches: 7. The CDR3 consists of 18 residues. From germline, CDR1 is MGHRA and CDR2 YSYEKL. The CDR3 sequence: CASSHGPTSGGDYNEQFF. The CDR3 bases are TGCGCCAGCAGCCATGGACCGACTAGCGGGGGGGACTACAATGAGCAGTTCTTC.

The chain uses TRBV30 and TRBJ2-3; no reliable D call. The CDR3 loop spans 15 amino acids. The germline V gene encodes CDR1 GTSNPN and CDR2 SVGIG (reference sequence). Trimming removed 0 bases at V and 0 bases at J, with 10 bases between. CDR3 coding DNA: TGTGCCTGGAGTGTGAATAGCCCTAGCACAGATACGCAGTATTTT. This gives the protein CAWSVNSPSTDTQYF.

V gene TRBV25-1 combines with J gene TRBJ2-4; possible D gene TRBD1, 5 bases. Germline loops: CDR1 MGHDK, CDR2 SYGVNS. V lost 5 bases to trimming and J lost 2 bases, with 13 bases between them. The CDR3 totals 15 residues. The CDR3 DNA is TGTGCCAGCAGTCCGACGACAGAGACCAAAAACATTCAGTACTTC. Translating gives CASSPTTETKNIQYF.